The next 10 T cell receptor beta chains were all read from a single sample in a study of T cells after yellow fever vaccination. TCRdb re-called the 5' RACE reads with MiXCR, one entry per CDR3 protein. The sample comprises almost 600,000 distinct CDR3 sequences, 13% of which are singletons, and around 15% rests with the top ten. Sequenced here: PBMCs, sampled on the day of the yellow fever booster vaccination. Every receptor here comes from a man in his thirties or forties who received the YFV17D yellow fever vaccine.

This clonotype was detected a few times. The chain carries TRBV30 and TRBJ2-7, with D perhaps TRBD1 (6 bases). This CDR3 is built from 12 residues. The germline V gene has CDR1 GTSNPN and CDR2 SVGIG (reference sequence). The ends were cut back, 0 bases at V and 7 bases at J, with 10 bases in the middle. CDR3 bases: TGTGCCTGGAGTGTAGGGGGTCTGGAGCAGTACTTC. Translation gives CAWSVGGLEQYF.

V and J are TRBV6-5 and TRBJ1-5, with 10 positions matching TRBD1. Germline V gives CDR1 MNHEY, CDR2 SVGAGI. The CDR3 length is 16 residues. V shed 6 bases and J 2 bases; nucleotides not matched to a gene: 7. CDR3 nucleotide sequence: TGTGCCAGCAGCCCGACAGGGGGCCGGGGCAATCAGCCCCAGCATTTT. Translated: CASSPTGGRGNQPQHF.

The V and J genes are TRBV11-2 and TRBJ2-1; D perhaps matches TRBD2 (5 bases). V lost 1 base, J lost 3 bases, and 28 bases lay in between. This CDR3 spans 21 amino acids. CDR1 SGHAT and CDR2 FQNNGV come from the germline V gene. DNA of the CDR3: TGTGCCAGCAGCTTAGGGTCCGGTCCTGATCTGTGGGAGATTGGCTACAATGAGCAGTTCTTC. As protein: CASSLGSGPDLWEIGYNEQFF.

This chain connects TRBV6-5 to TRBJ2-2; D is undetermined. The germline V gene has CDR1 MNHEY and CDR2 SVGAGI. This CDR3 comprises 16 residues. V was trimmed by 0 bases and J by 6 bases, leaving 14 bases between them. CDR3 in amino acids: CASSYSIQIIAGELFF. CDR3 coding DNA: TGTGCCAGCAGTTACTCGATTCAGATTATCGCCGGGGAGCTGTTTTTT.

This chain links TRBV11-2 with TRBJ2-1, with 12 nucleotides matching TRBD2. The CDR3 is 21 residues long. J was trimmed by 0 bases and V by 1 base; bases with no gene match: 13. Germline CDR1 SGHAT, CDR2 FQNNGV. The CDR3 region is CASSLVWLAGGRVLSYNEQFF. In nucleotides, the CDR3 is TGTGCCAGCAGCTTAGTTTGGCTAGCGGGAGGGCGGGTCCTCTCCTACAATGAGCAGTTCTTC.

This chain joins TRBV6-1 and TRBJ2-3; the match to TRBD2 covers 7 bases. From germline, CDR1 is MNHNS and CDR2 SASEGT. The J segment lost 0 bases and the V segment lost 6 bases, leaving 6 bases of the junction unmatched. This CDR3 is built from 15 residues. CDR3 loop: CASREAGASTDTQYF. The CDR3 DNA follows: TGTGCCAGCAGGGAGGCGGGAGCTAGCACAGATACGCAGTATTTT.

In this sample, this clonotype turned up a few times. The chain carries TRBV5-1 and TRBJ2-5; 7 nucleotides match TRBD1. V dropped 6 bases and J dropped 5; count of bases not matched to a gene: 13. This CDR3 comprises 15 residues. Germline V lookup: CDR1 SGHRS, CDR2 YFSETQ. This CDR3 reads CASKPFLTGQETQYF. CDR3 DNA: TGCGCCAGCAAGCCCTTCTTGACAGGGCAGGAGACCCAGTACTTC.

CDR3 in DNA: TGTGCCAGCAGTTTGAGGGTATCTGGAAACACCATATATTTT. Translation: CASSLRVSGNTIYF. J is TRBJ1-3 and V is TRBV12-3 or TRBV12-4; D remains ambiguous. The CDR3 spans 14 residues. Trimming took off 3 bases at V and 1 base at J, with 7 bases between the two ends.

This clonotype was seen a handful of times. The chain has TRBV6-5 and TRBJ1-3, with TRBD1 matching 7 bases. V shed 1 base, J shed 2 bases, and the junction held 2 bases outside the gene matches. The CDR3 extends over 15 amino acids. Germline V gene lookup returns CDR1 MNHEY and CDR2 SVGAGI. CDR3 loop: CASSYFGQAGNTIYF. CDR3 DNA: TGTGCCAGCAGTTACTTCGGACAGGCTGGAAACACCATATATTTT.

The V call is TRBV7-2, the J call TRBJ2-7; tentatively, D is TRBD1 or TRBD2 (5 bases each). There are 14 residues in the CDR3. Germline V lookup: CDR1 SGHTA, CDR2 FQGNSA. Between the trimmed V and J ends, which lost 8 bases and 0 bases, there was a span of 14 bases. The CDR3 protein is CASGARDLSYEQYF. In DNA form, the CDR3 reads TGTGCCAGCGGGGCCCGGGACCTCTCCTACGAGCAGTACTTC.